This TCR beta chain appears in the sequencing data of a study of long-term antiretroviral therapy in people with HIV. Cryopreserved PBMC samples of roughly 0.9-10 million cells were used for DNA extraction. They ran version v3.0 of the immunoSEQ assay at survey level. Repertoires were generated with immunoSEQ multiplex PCR, while TCRdb's copy carries only in-frame clones and drops some. Here the sample spans about 31,000 clones, approximately 83% being singletons. The CDR3 is 15 residues long. Germline CDR1 LNHNV, CDR2 YYDKDF (reference sequence). Trimming left V 0 bases short and J 4 bases short, with 12 bases between.

This sequence was found in a man younger than 35 with HIV. The chain combines TRBV15 with TRBJ1-2; no clear D gene. Sequencing was performed on unsorted PBMCs, taken 0.8 years before starting antiretroviral therapy. CDR3 bases: TGTGCCACCAGCAGAGATTTGGGCGACGGCTATGGCTACACCTTC. Translated, it gives CATSRDLGDGYGYTF.